This T cell receptor beta chain derives from a study of blood T cell repertoires in COVID-19. Looking at the study overall: Both acute and convalescent COVID-19 samples were obtained from the United States, Italy and Spain. Nucleic acid was either cDNA or gDNA, and it came from T cells, B-cell-depleted T cells, or PBMCs.

Per the authors' pipeline: From reference gene primer amplification, estimates of nucleated cell counts were derived. TCRdb's copy holds only in-frame clones and misses some; the assay was immunoSEQ multiplex PCR. V and J calls and clone size are copied from that table; D and trimming were computed from the DNA. The sample yields 240,000 or so clones, roughly 80% seen once. The germline gives CDR1 SSHAT, CDR2 FNYEAQ (reference sequence). With 5 bases removed from V and 0 bases from J, the gap between germline ends came to 8 bases. This CDR3 contains 13 residues. The source is an older woman with active or convalescent COVID-19. Sequenced sample: peripheral blood. The V and J genes are TRBV7-7 and TRBJ2-7; a weak D match, TRBD1 (6 bases). CDR3 nucleotide sequence: TGTGCCAGCAGCCAGGGGCTCTCCTACGAGCAGTACTTC. Its protein product is CASSQGLSYEQYF.